This entry lists 10 T cell receptor beta chains sequenced from one sample in a study of T cell responses to AZD1222 COVID-19 vaccine. Assay used: immunoSEQ multiplex PCR; TCRdb lists only in-frame clones, some missing. This table has 57,000 or so clones, approximately 85% appearing once. The sample consisted of peripheral blood, taken 28 days after the second AZD1222 dose. Every receptor here comes from an adult who received the AZD1222 COVID-19 vaccine.

The V and J genes are TRBV30 and TRBJ1-5; the match to TRBD1 covers 8 bases. The CDR3 sequence is 15 residues long. J was trimmed by 4 bases and V by 1 base; bases with no gene match: 6. Looked up from germline, CDR1 is GTSNPN and CDR2 is SVGIG (reference sequence). As DNA, the CDR3 is TGTGCCTGGAGTGGAGCAGGACAGGGTAATCAGCCCCAGCATTTT. Protein: CAWSGAGQGNQPQHF.

The J gene is TRBJ2-1, the V gene TRBV12-5; either TRBD1 or TRBD2 may fit D (5 bases each). V was cut by 4 bases and J by 7 bases, with 20 bases left in between. This CDR3 has 16 amino acids. CDR1 and CDR2 (germline): LGHNT, FRNRAP. CDR3 loop: CASGSARGPEGNEQFF. In DNA, the CDR3 is TGTGCTAGTGGTTCTGCCCGCGGGCCCGAGGGGAATGAGCAGTTCTTC.

The chain recombines TRBV14 with TRBJ2-7; 8 bases line up with TRBD2. Germline lookup yields CDR1 SGHDN and CDR2 FVKESK. Unmatched junction bases numbered 20, after V lost 0 bases and J lost 4 bases. The CDR3 sequence is 20 residues long. Here the CDR3 reads CASSQDGLSGAGTSRYEQYF. For the CDR3, the DNA is TGTGCCAGCAGCCAAGATGGACTAAGTGGAGCTGGGACTAGTCGGTACGAGCAGTACTTC.

The V gene is TRBV11-2, the J gene TRBJ2-7; 8 nucleotides match TRBD2. Trimming cost V 5 bases and J 5 bases; bases outside gene matches: 11. The CDR3 is 15 residues long. Germline V gives CDR1 SGHAT, CDR2 FQNNGV. The CDR3 DNA is TGTGCCAGCAGCCGGGGAGTAGCGGGACTCGACGAGCAGTACTTC. Protein sequence: CASSRGVAGLDEQYF.

The chain joins TRBV10-3 to TRBJ1-5; D is unclear. There are 14 residues in the CDR3. Trimming pared 6 bases from V and 6 bases from J, leaving 15 bases between. The germline gives CDR1 ENHRY, CDR2 SYGVKD. CDR3 residues: CAIRADGTLQPQHF. CDR3 bases: TGTGCCATCAGAGCAGACGGTACGCTTCAGCCCCAGCATTTT.

V gene TRBV28 combines with J gene TRBJ1-2; no clear D gene. Germline CDR1 and CDR2: MDHEN and SYDVKM. CDR3 size: 13 residues. Between the trimmed V and J ends, which lost 6 bases and 7 bases, there was a span of 15 bases. The CDR3 loop reads CASSGSLMGGYTF. CDR3 DNA sequence: TGTGCCAGCAGCGGAAGCCTTATGGGTGGCTACACCTTC.

This chain links TRBV27 with TRBJ1-2, with a possible D match to TRBD1 (6 bases). This CDR3 is built from 14 residues. The germline CDR1 and CDR2 sequences are MNHEY and SMNVEV (reference sequence). V shed 5 bases and J shed 4 bases, with 14 bases lying between them. This chain's CDR3 is CASSLQGGTYGYTF. DNA for the CDR3: TGTGCCAGCAGTCTACAGGGCGGTACCTATGGCTACACCTTC.

V is TRBV6-2 or TRBV6-3 and J is TRBJ2-7; TRBD1 matches 9 bases. The CDR3 runs to 14 residues. Germline assignment: CDR1 MNHEY and CDR2 SVGEGT. The V segment lost 4 bases and the J segment 5 bases; nucleotides outside the gene matches: 6. CDR3 nucleotide sequence: TGTGCCAGCAGTTCGGGACAGGGTATACACGAGCAGTACTTC. This translates into CASSSGQGIHEQYF.

This clone was found once. The chain is built from TRBV4-3 and TRBJ2-1, with D unresolved. The CDR3 is 16 amino acids. Germline V gives CDR1 LGHNA, CDR2 YSLEER. Trimming took 0 bases from V and 2 from J, leaving 11 bases between them. The DNA of the CDR3 is TGCGCCAGCAGCCAAGATATGCGGCCTGCCTACAATGAGCAGTTCTTC. Protein sequence: CASSQDMRPAYNEQFF.

This clone was detected only a few times. V usage is TRBV15 and J usage is TRBJ2-2; D possibly corresponds to TRBD1 (5 bases). Germline CDR1 reads LNHNV; CDR2 reads YYDKDF (reference sequence). Trimming shortened V by 0 bases and J by 7 bases, and 9 bases separated the two germline ends. This CDR3 has 14 amino acids. The CDR3 coding sequence is TGTGCCACCAGCAGAGACCGAAGGGGCGGGGAGCTGTTTTTT. As protein: CATSRDRRGGELFF.